One T cell receptor (beta chain) is described in this entry. Its antigen is unknown. Using immunoSEQ multiplex PCR, the repertoire was profiled, and TCRdb retains in-frame clones only, with some absent. The table shows 110,000 to 150,000 clones, with approximately 90% occurring only once. This specimen comes from a study of T cell responses to AZD1222 COVID-19 vaccine. Regarding the study as a whole: Recipients of two AZD1222 doses showed rising Spike-specific TCR breadth and depth. There were mostly white British donors and more females than males, and clonal diversity was possibly underestimated.

In germline, CDR1 is SGHTA, CDR2 FQGNSA. Trimming at V came to 1 base and at J to 1 base, leaving 4 bases not matched to a gene. The length of the CDR3 is 16 residues. Here the sequenced sample was peripheral blood, taken 28 days after the second AZD1222 dose. The genes are TRBV7-2 and TRBJ2-3; 8 positions agree with TRBD1. The clonotype comes from an adult who received the AZD1222 COVID-19 vaccine. CDR3 sequence: CASSLVGTGRTDTQYF. The CDR3 DNA reads TGTGCCAGCAGCTTAGTGGGGACAGGACGCACAGATACGCAGTATTTT.